One and the same sample provided the 7 T cell receptor beta chains below, sequenced in a study of T cell changes during pregnancy in multiple sclerosis. Here immunoSEQ multiplex PCR was the method, and the copy in TCRdb shows in-frame clones only, minus some. The sample carries just under 65,000 clones, 90% to 95% recorded once. This specimen consisted of peripheral blood, obtained in the third trimester of pregnancy. All receptors derive from a female donor in good health, enrolled as a control in a pregnancy study.

J is TRBJ2-1 and V is TRBV9, with TRBD2 identical over 10 bases. CDR1 and CDR2 from the germline V gene are SGDLS and YYNGEE. CDR3 length: 16 residues. V was pared by 4 bases and J by 9 bases, with 13 bases of the junction left unmatched. For the CDR3, the DNA is TGTGCCAGCAGCATCCTAGCGGGAGTCGTTGGCGGTGAGCAGTTCTTC. This encodes CASSILAGVVGGEQFF.

The CDR3 here is CASSERQGDNEQFF. DNA of the CDR3: TGTGCCAGCAGCGAACGACAGGGGGACAATGAGCAGTTCTTC. The gene calls are TRBV7-6 and TRBJ2-1; TRBD1 agrees at 9 bases. Germline trimming cut 5 bases from V and 5 bases from J; bases unmatched to any gene: 4. Germline V gene sequence: CDR1 SGHVS, CDR2 FNYEAQ. The length of the CDR3 is 14 residues.

In this sample, this clone turned up once. This chain joins TRBV18 and TRBJ1-2; 8 bases are shared with TRBD1. CDR1 and CDR2 from the germline V gene are KGHSH and LQKENI. The CDR3 is 16 amino acids. The ends lost 3 bases at V and 0 bases at J; junction bases unmatched: 6. The CDR3 region is CASSPDREGANYGYTF. CDR3 in DNA: TGTGCCAGCTCACCGGACAGGGAGGGAGCTAACTATGGCTACACCTTC.

The chain is built from TRBV6-1 and TRBJ2-3; 9 positions match TRBD1. The germline CDR1 and CDR2 sequences are MNHNS and SASEGT. Losses at the gene ends were 3 bases for V and 4 bases for J; bases not matched to a gene: 2. CDR3 length: 14 residues. The CDR3 nucleotides read TGTGCCAGCAGTGAGGGACAGGGCGCAGATACGCAGTATTTT. Protein product: CASSEGQGADTQYF.

The chain has TRBV2 and TRBJ1-2, with 10 bases identical to TRBD1. CDR1 is SNHLY, CDR2 FYNNEI, per germline. J lost 6 bases, V lost 4 bases, and 5 bases had no gene match. The CDR3 is made up of 14 amino acids. This CDR3 reads CASSGQGARNGYTF. Here the CDR3 DNA reads TGTGCCAGCAGTGGACAGGGGGCAAGGAATGGCTACACCTTC.

The rearrangement links TRBV23-1 to TRBJ1-6, with TRBD1 identical over 7 bases. TRBV23-1 is flagged as an ORF with uncertain function. Unmatched junction bases numbered 9, after V lost 4 bases and J lost 0 bases. CDR3 length: 18 amino acids. CDR3 region: CASSRHRGLSSYNSPLHF. CDR3 nucleotides: TGCGCCAGCAGTCGCCACAGGGGACTTAGCTCCTATAATTCACCCCTCCACTTT.

The chain recombines TRBV5-6 with TRBJ2-3, with a possible D match to TRBD2 (6 bases). The CDR3 covers 15 residues. Deletions cut 3 bases from V and 4 bases from J, with 15 bases between. The germline gives CDR1 SGHDT, CDR2 YYEEEE. CDR3 coding DNA: TGTGCCAGCAGCTGGGACTCCCCAGGGCCAGATACGCAGTATTTT. It is translated as CASSWDSPGPDTQYF.